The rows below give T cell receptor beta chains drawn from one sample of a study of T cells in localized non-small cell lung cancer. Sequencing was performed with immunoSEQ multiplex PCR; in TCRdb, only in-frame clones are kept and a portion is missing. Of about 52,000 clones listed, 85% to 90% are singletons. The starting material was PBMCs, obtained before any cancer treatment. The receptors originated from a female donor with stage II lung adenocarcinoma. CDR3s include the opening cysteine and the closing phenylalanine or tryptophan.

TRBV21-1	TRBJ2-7	CASSKVGAGHYEQYF
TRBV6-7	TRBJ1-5	CASSNNLGDRGNQPQHF
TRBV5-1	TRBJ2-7	CASRLAGGSSYEQYF
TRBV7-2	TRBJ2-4	CASSYSNQGFKYF
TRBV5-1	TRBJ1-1	CASSQTDRRTEAFF
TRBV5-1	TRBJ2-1	CASSFGWGTGQQFF
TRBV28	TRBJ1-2	CASSLPVRDSYGYTF
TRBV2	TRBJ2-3	CASNWGSTDTQYF
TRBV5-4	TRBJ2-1	CASSLAPYNEQFF
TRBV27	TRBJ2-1	CASSLLAGEGEQFF
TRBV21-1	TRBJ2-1	CASSPVTSGVYNEQFF
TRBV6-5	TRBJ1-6	CASSYTRTGDSPLHF
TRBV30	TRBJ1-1	CAWSRDTEAFF
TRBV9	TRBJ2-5	CASGGETQYF